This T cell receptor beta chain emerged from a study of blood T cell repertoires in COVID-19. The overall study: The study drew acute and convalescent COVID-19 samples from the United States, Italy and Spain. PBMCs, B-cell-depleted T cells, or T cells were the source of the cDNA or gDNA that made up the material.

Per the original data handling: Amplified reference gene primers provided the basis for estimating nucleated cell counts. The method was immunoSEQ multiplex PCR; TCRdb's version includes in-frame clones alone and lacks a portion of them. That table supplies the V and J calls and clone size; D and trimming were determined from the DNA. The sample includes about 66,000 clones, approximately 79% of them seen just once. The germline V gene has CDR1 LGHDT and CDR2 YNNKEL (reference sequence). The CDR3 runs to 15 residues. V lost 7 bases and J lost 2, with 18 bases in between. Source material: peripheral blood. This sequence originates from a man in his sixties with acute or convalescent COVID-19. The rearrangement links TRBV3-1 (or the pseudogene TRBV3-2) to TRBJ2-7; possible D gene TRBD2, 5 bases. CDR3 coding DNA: TGTGCCAGCATCCAGGAGGCCGTAGCAACCTACGAGCAGTACTTC. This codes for CASIQEAVATYEQYF.